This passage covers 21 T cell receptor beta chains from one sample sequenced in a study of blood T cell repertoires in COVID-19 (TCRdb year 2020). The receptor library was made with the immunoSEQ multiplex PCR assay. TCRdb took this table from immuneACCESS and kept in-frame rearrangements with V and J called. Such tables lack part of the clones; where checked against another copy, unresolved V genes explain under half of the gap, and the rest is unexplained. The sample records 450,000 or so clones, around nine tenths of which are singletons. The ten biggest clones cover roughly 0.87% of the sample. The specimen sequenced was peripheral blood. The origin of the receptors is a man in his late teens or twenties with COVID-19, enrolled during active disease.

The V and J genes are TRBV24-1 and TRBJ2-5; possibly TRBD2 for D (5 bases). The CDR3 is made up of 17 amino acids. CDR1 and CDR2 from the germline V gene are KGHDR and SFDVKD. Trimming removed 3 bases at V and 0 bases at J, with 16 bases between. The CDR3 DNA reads TGTGCCACCAGTGATCCCCCGGGGAGCGGCTACCAAGAGACCCAGTACTTC. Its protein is CATSDPPGSGYQETQYF.

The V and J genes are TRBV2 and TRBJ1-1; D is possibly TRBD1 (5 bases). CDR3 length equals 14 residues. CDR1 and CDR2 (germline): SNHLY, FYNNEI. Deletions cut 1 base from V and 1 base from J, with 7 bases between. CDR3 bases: TGTGCCAGCAGTGAAGGAAGGGGGAACACTGAAGCTTTCTTT. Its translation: CASSEGRGNTEAFF. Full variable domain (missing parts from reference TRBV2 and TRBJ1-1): EPEVTQTPSHQVTQMGQEVILRCVPISNHLYFYWYRQILGQKVEFLVSFYNNEISEKSEIFDDQFSVERPDGSNFTLKIRSTKLEDSAMYFCASSEGRGNTEAFFGQGTRLTVV.

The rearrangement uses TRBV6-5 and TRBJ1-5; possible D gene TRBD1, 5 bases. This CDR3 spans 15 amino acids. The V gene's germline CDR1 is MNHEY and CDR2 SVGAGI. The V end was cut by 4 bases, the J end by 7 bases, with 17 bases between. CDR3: CASSLGGGGRQPQHF. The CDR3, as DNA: TGTGCCAGCAGTTTGGGTGGTGGGGGGAGGCAGCCCCAGCATTTT.

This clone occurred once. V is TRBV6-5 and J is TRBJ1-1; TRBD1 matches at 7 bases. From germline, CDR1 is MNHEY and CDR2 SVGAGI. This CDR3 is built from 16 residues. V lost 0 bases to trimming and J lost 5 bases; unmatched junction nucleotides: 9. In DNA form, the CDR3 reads TGTGCCAGCAGTTACTCGGGCCATCAGGGGGGAACTGAAGCTTTCTTT. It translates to CASSYSGHQGGTEAFF.

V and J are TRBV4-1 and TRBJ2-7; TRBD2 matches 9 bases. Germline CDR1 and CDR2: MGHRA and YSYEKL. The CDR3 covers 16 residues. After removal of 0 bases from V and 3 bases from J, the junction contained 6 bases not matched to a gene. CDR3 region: CASSQDGGLAFYEQYF. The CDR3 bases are TGCGCCAGCAGCCAAGATGGGGGACTAGCATTCTACGAGCAGTACTTC.

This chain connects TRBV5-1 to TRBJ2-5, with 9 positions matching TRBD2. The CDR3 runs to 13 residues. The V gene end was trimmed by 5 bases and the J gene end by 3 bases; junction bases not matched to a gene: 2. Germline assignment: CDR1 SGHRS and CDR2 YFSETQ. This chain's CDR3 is CASRASGEETQYF. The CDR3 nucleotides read TGCGCCAGCAGGGCTAGCGGGGAAGAGACCCAGTACTTC.

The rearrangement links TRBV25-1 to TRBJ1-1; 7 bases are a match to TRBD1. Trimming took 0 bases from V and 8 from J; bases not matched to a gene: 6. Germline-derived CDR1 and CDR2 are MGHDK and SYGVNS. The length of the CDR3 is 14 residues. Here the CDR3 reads CASSEYGDRAEAFF. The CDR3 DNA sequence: TGTGCCAGCAGTGAATATGGGGACAGAGCGGAAGCTTTCTTT.

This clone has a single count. The CDR3 spells CASSIGRGRRDNQPQHF. CDR3 nucleotides: TGTGCCAGTAGTATAGGGAGGGGCAGAAGGGACAATCAGCCCCAGCATTTT. V and J are TRBV19 and TRBJ1-5; possible D gene TRBD1, 5 bases. Germline V lookup: CDR1 LNHDA, CDR2 SQIVND (reference sequence). V lost 1 base, J lost 3 bases, and 16 bases lay in between. This CDR3 comprises 17 residues. Full variable domain (missing parts from reference TRBV19 and TRBJ1-5): DGGITQSPKYLFRKEGQNVTLSCEQNLNHDAMYWYRQDPGQGLRLIYYSQIVNDFQKGDIAEGYSVSREKKESFPLTVTSAQKNPTAFYLCASSIGRGRRDNQPQHFGDGTRLSIL.

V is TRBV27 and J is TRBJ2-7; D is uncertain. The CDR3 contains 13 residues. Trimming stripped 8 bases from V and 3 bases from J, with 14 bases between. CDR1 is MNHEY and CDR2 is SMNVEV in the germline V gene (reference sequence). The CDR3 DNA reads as TGTGCCAGCTCTTTGTCCAACGGCTACGAGCAGTACTTC. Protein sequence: CASSLSNGYEQYF.

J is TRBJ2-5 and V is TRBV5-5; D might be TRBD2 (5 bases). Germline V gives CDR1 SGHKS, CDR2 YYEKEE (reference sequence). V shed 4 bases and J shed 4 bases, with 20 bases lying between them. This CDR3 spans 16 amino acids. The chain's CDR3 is CASSREASPAGETQYF. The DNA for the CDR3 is TGTGCCAGCAGCCGCGAGGCAAGCCCCGCGGGAGAGACCCAGTACTTC. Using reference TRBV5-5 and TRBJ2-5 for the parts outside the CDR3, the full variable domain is DAGVTQSPTHLIKTRGQQVTLRCSPISGHKSVSWYQQVLGQGPQFIFQYYEKEERGRGNFPDRFSARQFPNYSSELNVNALLLGDSALYLCASSREASPAGETQYFGPGTRLLVL.

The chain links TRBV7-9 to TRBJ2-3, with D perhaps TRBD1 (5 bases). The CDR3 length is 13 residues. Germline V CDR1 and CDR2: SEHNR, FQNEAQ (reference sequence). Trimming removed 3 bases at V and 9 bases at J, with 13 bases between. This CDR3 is CASSFDSKTTQYF. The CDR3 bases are TGTGCCAGCAGCTTCGACAGCAAGACGACGCAGTATTTT. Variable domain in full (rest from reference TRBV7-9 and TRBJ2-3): DTGVSQNPRHKITKRGQNVTFRCDPISEHNRLYWYRQTLGQGPEFLTYFQNEAQLEKSRLLSDRFSAERPKGSFSTLEIQRTEQGDSAMYLCASSFDSKTTQYFGPGTRLTVL.

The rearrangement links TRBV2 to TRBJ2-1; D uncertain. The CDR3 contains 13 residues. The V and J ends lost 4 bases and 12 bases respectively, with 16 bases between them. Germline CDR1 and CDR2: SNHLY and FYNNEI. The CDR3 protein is CASSGEVQLGQFF. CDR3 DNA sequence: TGTGCCAGCAGTGGAGAGGTCCAGCTTGGGCAGTTCTTC. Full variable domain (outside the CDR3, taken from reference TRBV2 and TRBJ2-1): EPEVTQTPSHQVTQMGQEVILRCVPISNHLYFYWYRQILGQKVEFLVSFYNNEISEKSEIFDDQFSVERPDGSNFTLKIRSTKLEDSAMYFCASSGEVQLGQFFGPGTRLTVL.

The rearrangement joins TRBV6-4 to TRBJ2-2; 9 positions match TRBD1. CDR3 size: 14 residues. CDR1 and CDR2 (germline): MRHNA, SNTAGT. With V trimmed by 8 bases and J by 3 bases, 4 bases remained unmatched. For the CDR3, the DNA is TGTGCCAGCCGACGACAGGGGGACACCGGGGAGCTGTTTTTT. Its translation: CASRRQGDTGELFF.

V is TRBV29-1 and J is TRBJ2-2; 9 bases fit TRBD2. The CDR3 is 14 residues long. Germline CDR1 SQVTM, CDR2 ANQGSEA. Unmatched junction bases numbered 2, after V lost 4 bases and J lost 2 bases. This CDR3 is CSVATSGNTGELFF. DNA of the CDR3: TGCAGCGTTGCGACTAGCGGCAACACCGGGGAGCTGTTTTTT.

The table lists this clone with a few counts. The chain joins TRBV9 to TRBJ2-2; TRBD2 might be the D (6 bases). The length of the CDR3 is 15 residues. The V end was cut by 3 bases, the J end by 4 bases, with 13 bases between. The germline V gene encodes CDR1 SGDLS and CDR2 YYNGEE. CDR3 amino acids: CASSAPGLLTGELFF. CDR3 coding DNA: TGTGCCAGCAGCGCTCCGGGACTCCTCACCGGGGAGCTGTTTTTT.

The CDR3 region is CASSPNAINQPQHF. For the CDR3, the DNA is TGTGCCAGCTCACCGAACGCTATCAATCAGCCCCAGCATTTT. This sequence joins TRBV18 and TRBJ1-5; no clear D gene. Trimming shortened V by 3 bases and J by 3 bases, and 9 bases separated the two germline ends. CDR1 is KGHSH and CDR2 is LQKENI in the germline V gene. The CDR3 runs to 14 residues.

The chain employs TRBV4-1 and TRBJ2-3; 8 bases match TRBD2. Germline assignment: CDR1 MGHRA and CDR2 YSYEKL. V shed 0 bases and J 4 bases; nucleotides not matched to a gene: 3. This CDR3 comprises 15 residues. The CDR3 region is CASSQEGAGADTQYF. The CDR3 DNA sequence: TGCGCCAGCAGCCAAGAAGGAGCGGGGGCAGATACGCAGTATTTT.

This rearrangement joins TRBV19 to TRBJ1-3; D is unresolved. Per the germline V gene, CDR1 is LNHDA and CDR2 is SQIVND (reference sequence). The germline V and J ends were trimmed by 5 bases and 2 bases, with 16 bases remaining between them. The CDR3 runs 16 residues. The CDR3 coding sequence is TGTGCCAGTAGTGTTGACACGACAAGAACTGGAAACACCATATATTTT. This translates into CASSVDTTRTGNTIYF.

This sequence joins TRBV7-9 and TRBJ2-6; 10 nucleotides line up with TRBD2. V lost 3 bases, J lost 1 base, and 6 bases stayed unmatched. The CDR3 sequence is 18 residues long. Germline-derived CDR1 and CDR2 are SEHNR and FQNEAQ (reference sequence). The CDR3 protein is CASSLGTSVLSGANVLTF. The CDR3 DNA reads TGTGCCAGCAGCTTGGGGACTAGCGTTCTGTCTGGGGCCAACGTCCTGACTTTC. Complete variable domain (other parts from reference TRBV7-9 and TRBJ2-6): DTGVSQNPRHKITKRGQNVTFRCDPISEHNRLYWYRQTLGQGPEFLTYFQNEAQLEKSRLLSDRFSAERPKGSFSTLEIQRTEQGDSAMYLCASSLGTSVLSGANVLTFGAGSRLTVL.

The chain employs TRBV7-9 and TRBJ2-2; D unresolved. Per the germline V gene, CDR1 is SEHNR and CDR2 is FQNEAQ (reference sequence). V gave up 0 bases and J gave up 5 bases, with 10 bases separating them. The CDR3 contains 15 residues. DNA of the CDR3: TGTGCCAGCAGCTTAGCTGTACCCGGGACCGGGGAGCTGTTTTTT. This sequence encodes CASSLAVPGTGELFF.

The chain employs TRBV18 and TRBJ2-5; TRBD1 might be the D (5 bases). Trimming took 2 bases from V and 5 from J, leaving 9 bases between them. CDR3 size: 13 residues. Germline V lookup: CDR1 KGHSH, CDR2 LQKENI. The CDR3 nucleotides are TGTGCCAGCTCACCAAGACAGACGGAGACCCAGTACTTC. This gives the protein CASSPRQTETQYF.